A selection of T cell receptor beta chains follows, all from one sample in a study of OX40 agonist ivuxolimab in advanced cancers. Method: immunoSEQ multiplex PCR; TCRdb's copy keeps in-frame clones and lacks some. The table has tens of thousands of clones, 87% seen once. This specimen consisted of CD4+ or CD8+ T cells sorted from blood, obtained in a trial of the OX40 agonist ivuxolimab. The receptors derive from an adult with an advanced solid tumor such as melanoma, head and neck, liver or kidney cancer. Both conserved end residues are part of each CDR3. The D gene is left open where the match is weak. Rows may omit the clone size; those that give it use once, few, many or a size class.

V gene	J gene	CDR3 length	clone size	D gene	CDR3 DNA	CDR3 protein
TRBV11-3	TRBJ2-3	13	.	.	TGTGCCAGCAGAGAGAGGGGGTCAGATACGCAGTATTTT	CASRERGSDTQYF
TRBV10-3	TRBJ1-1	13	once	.	TGTGCCATCAGTGAGTCTGTGAGGACTGAAGCTTTCTTT	CAISESVRTEAFF
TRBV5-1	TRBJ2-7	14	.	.	TGCGCCAGCAGCTGGGCCGGGCAGGCCTACGAGCAGTACTTC	CASSWAGQAYEQYF
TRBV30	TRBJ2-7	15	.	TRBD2	TGTGCCTGGAGTGTCTGGACTAGCAGCTCCTACGAGCAGTACTTC	CAWSVWTSSSYEQYF
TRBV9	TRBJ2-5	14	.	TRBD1	TGTGCCAGCAGCGGACAGGGGGGCGGGGAGACCCAGTACTTC	CASSGQGGGETQYF
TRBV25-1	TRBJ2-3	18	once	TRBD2	TGTGCCAGCTCCTTTGTAGCGGGAGTGGGAAAACAGGCAGATACGCAGTATTTT	CASSFVAGVGKQADTQYF
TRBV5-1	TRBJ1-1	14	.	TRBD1	TGCGCCAGCAGTCGTCAGGGGGGAAACACTGAAGCTTTCTTT	CASSRQGGNTEAFF
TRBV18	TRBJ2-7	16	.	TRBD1	TGTGCCAGCTCAGTGGGGACAGGGGCCGTACCCTACGAGCAGTACTTC	CASSVGTGAVPYEQYF
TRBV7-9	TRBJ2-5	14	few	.	TGTGCCAGCAGCTACCAGGGTGTGGGGGAGACCCAGTACTTC	CASSYQGVGETQYF
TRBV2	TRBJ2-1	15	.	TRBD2	TGTGCCAGCAGAGAGACTAGCGCAGGTTCCAATGAGCAGTTCTTC	CASRETSAGSNEQFF
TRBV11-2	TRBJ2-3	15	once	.	TGTGCCAGCAGTCCAATAAAATGGGGAAAAGATACGCAGTATTTT	CASSPIKWGKDTQYF
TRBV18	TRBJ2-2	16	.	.	TGTGCCAGCTCACCACCGAGCCGGTCGGAGACCGGGGAGCTGTTTTTT	CASSPPSRSETGELFF
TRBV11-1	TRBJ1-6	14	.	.	TGTGCCAGCAGCCAACAGGGAAGTAATTCACCCCTCCACTTT	CASSQQGSNSPLHF
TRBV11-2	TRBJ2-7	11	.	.	TGTGCCAGCAAAGACCTGGTGGAGCAGTACTTC	CASKDLVEQYF
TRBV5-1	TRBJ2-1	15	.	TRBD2	TGCGCCAGCAGCTTGGCAGCGGGGGGCTACAATGAGCAGTTCTTC	CASSLAAGGYNEQFF
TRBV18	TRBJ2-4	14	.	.	TGTGCCAGCTCACCACCGACTAGGTCGGACATTCAGTACTTC	CASSPPTRSDIQYF
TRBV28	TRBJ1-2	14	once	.	TGTGCCAGCAGCCCCTCCGGGACGCACTATGGCTACACCTTC	CASSPSGTHYGYTF
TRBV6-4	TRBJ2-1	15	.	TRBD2	TGTGCCAGCATACCGATGGGGGGGGGTAGGAATGAGCAGTTCTTC	CASIPMGGGRNEQFF
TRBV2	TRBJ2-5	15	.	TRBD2	TGTGCCAGCAGTGGGACTAGCGGGACTCAAGAGACCCAGTACTTC	CASSGTSGTQETQYF
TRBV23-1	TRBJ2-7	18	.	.	TGCGCCAGCCTGTCCCGCCCCCCCGGGGGACACCTCTCCTACGAGCAGTACTTC	CASLSRPPGGHLSYEQYF
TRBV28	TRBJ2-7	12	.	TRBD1	TGTGCCAGCGCTACAGGGGTTGACGAGCAGTACTTC	CASATGVDEQYF
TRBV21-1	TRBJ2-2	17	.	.	TGTGCCAGCAACCAAGACGACGCGGGGCGCGTCACCGGGGAGCTGTTTTTT	CASNQDDAGRVTGELFF
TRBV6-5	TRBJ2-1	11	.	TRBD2	TGTGCCAGCCGGGGGGTTGATGAGCAGTTCTTC	CASRGVDEQFF
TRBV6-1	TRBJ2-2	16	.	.	TGTGCCAGCAGTGGAAGTTGGACAGAGAACACCGGGGAGCTGTTTTTT	CASSGSWTENTGELFF
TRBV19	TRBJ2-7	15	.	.	TGTGCCAGTTCGAGGACGGGGGCCCTGAACTACGAGCAGTACTTC	CASSRTGALNYEQYF
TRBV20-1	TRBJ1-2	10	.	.	TGTGACCCAGGGGCTAGGGGCTACACCTTC	CDPGARGYTF
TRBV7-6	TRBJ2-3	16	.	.	TGTGCCAGCAGCTCTCGACAGGCCCGGGGCACAGATACGCAGTATTTT	CASSSRQARGTDTQYF
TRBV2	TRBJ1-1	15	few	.	TGTGCCAGCAGGGAACGGGGGTACATGAACACTGAAGCTTTCTTT	CASRERGYMNTEAFF
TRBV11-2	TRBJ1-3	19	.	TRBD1	TGTGCCAGCAGCTTAGGAGGGACAGGGGGCTCCCCCTCTGGAAACACCATATATTTT	CASSLGGTGGSPSGNTIYF
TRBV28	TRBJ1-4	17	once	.	TGTGCCAGCAGTTTTAGTAGGACAGTTGCAACTAATGAAAAACTGTTTTTT	CASSFSRTVATNEKLFF